This record covers a single T cell receptor (beta chain). Source study methods: Estimated nucleated cell counts came from reference gene primer amplification. Only in-frame clones appear in the TCRdb table, and some are missing; sequencing was by immunoSEQ multiplex PCR. The V and J calls and clone size come from that table; D and trimming were worked out from the DNA. The repertoire has 300,000 or so clones, around 89% of them found once; the top ten carry 3.5% to 4.5%. With V trimmed by 0 bases and J by 0 bases, 10 bases remained unmatched. CDR3 length equals 18 residues. Germline CDR1 is LGHDT and CDR2 is YNNKEL (reference sequence). The data were taken from a study of blood T cell repertoires in COVID-19. Study overall: Both acute and convalescent COVID-19 samples were obtained from the United States, Italy and Spain. Nucleic acid was either cDNA or gDNA, and it came from T cells, B-cell-depleted T cells, or PBMCs.

The TCR was taken from a woman between 40 and 55 years old with acute or convalescent COVID-19. The sequenced material came from peripheral blood. V gene TRBV3-1 (or the pseudogene TRBV3-2) combines with J gene TRBJ2-5; 7 nucleotides align to TRBD2. The CDR3: CASSQDLPTGGYQETQYF. CDR3 nucleotide sequence: TGTGCCAGCAGCCAAGATCTTCCGACGGGGGGTTACCAAGAGACCCAGTACTTC.